The sequence of this T cell receptor (beta chain) was determined in a study of T cell responses to AZD1222 COVID-19 vaccine. On the study more broadly: Samples with a second dose at about 4 or about 12 weeks were pooled together. General observations from the study: Most donors were white British, females outnumbered males, and clonal diversity was possibly underestimated. Vaccine-associated CD4 TCRs spanned spike, dominant at 160-218 and 743-854.

In the case of this clone: What it recognizes is unknown.

TCRdb keeps only in-frame clones here, not all; method: immunoSEQ multiplex PCR. The sample lists about 120,000 clones; over 75% were seen once. The sequenced sample was peripheral blood, obtained on day 0 of AZD1222 vaccination. This clonotype was obtained from an adult in good health.

CDR3 coding DNA: TGTGCCACCAGTGATGGAGGGGGAGACGACAATGAGCAGTTCTTC. Amino acid sequence: CATSDGGGDDNEQFF. The rearrangement links TRBV24-1 to TRBJ2-1, with D perhaps matching TRBD1 or TRBD2 (6 bases each). Looked up from germline, CDR1 is KGHDR and CDR2 is SFDVKD. The V and J ends lost 3 bases and 5 bases respectively, with 13 bases between them. The CDR3 totals 15 residues.